This T cell receptor beta chain was sequenced for a study of graft-versus-host responses after intestinal transplantation. Background on the study: Recipients were all induced with anti-thymocyte globulin, then given tacrolimus and steroids for approximately three years. Overall study results and limits: GvH clones turned up in recipient marrow; some had shown up first in ileum or blood.

A few counts support this clone. The antigen is undetermined. Trimming removed 10 bases at V and 5 bases at J, with 18 bases between. The CDR3 runs 14 residues. Germline CDR1 and CDR2: MDHEN and SYDVKM. The table came from immunoSEQ multiplex PCR; TCRdb's copy has only in-frame clones and leaves some out. The sample lists over 70,000 clones; around 89% were seen once. The chain carries TRBV28 and TRBJ1-3, with D tentatively TRBD1 (5 bases). The sample here was unstimulated CD8+ T cells sorted from spleen or lymph node cells, taken before transplant. The receptor's source is a human donor who was the organ donor for an intestinal transplant. DNA of the CDR3: TGTGCCACCCACAGGTTCGCGGATAGAAACACCATATATTTT. Translating gives CATHRFADRNTIYF.